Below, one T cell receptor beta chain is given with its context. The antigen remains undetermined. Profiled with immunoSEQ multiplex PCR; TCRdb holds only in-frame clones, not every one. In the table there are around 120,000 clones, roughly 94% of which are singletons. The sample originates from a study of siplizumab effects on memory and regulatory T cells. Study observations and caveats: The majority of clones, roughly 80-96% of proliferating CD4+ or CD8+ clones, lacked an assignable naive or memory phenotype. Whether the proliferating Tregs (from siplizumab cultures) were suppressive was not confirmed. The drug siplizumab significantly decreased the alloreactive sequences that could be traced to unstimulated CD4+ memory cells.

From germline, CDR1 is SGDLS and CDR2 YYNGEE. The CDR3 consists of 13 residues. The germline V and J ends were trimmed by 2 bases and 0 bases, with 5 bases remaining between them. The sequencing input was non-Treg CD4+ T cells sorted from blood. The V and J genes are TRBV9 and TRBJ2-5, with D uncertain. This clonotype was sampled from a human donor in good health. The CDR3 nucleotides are TGTGCCAGCAGCGTGGGTAACCAAGAGACCCAGTACTTC. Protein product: CASSVGNQETQYF.